Below, 20 T cell receptor beta chains from the same sample are listed, as sequenced in a study of blood T cell repertoires in COVID-19. TCRdb's copy holds only in-frame clones and misses some; the assay was immunoSEQ multiplex PCR. The sample yields about 260,000 clones, 82% seen once. Sequencing was performed on peripheral blood. These TCRs come from an elderly woman with acute or convalescent COVID-19.

The chain links TRBV12-3 or TRBV12-4 to TRBJ2-1; 8 nucleotides line up with TRBD2. J was trimmed by 8 bases and V by 7 bases; bases with no gene match: 7. The CDR3 is made up of 13 amino acids. The CDR3 sequence is CASNTGGAYEQFF. The CDR3 DNA sequence: TGTGCCAGCAACACCGGGGGGGCTTATGAGCAGTTCTTC.

The CDR3 DNA reads TGTGCCAGCAGCTCAAACAGGGTCAAGAGCTACACCTTC. It translates to CASSSNRVKSYTF. This chain joins TRBV5-6 and TRBJ1-2, with TRBD1 as a possible D gene (6 bases). Per the germline V gene, CDR1 is SGHDT and CDR2 is YYEEEE. CDR3 size: 13 residues. V lost 3 bases and J 9 bases, leaving 15 bases between the germline ends. Using reference TRBV5-6 and TRBJ1-2 for the parts outside the CDR3, the full variable domain is DAGVTQSPTHLIKTRGQQVTLRCSPKSGHDTVSWYQQALGQGPQFIFQYYEEEERQRGNFPDRFSGHQFPNYSSELNVNALLLGDSALYLCASSSNRVKSYTFGSGTRLTVV.

The rearrangement links TRBV7-9 to TRBJ1-2; D possibly corresponds to TRBD1 (6 bases). Trimming took 0 bases from V and 10 from J, leaving 9 bases between them. The CDR3 is made up of 12 amino acids. In germline, CDR1 is SEHNR, CDR2 FQNEAQ (reference sequence). CDR3 sequence: CASSLADSPYTF. For the CDR3, the DNA is TGTGCCAGCAGCTTAGCGGACAGCCCCTACACCTTC.

The chain joins TRBV7-2 to TRBJ2-5; 10 nucleotides match TRBD2. Germline values: CDR1 SGHTA, CDR2 FQGNSA. This CDR3 contains 15 residues. V was pared by 3 bases and J by 2 bases, with 3 bases of the junction left unmatched. The CDR3 spells CASSFSSGGQETQYF. The CDR3 nucleotides read TGTGCCAGCAGCTTCAGTAGCGGGGGGCAAGAGACCCAGTACTTC.

The chain carries TRBV7-3 and TRBJ2-6, with D maybe TRBD1 (7 bases). The V end was cut by 5 bases, the J end by 0 bases, with 14 bases between. Germline V lookup: CDR1 SGHTA, CDR2 FQGTGA. The CDR3 has 17 amino acids. The CDR3 loop reads CASSRQGGFSGANVLTF. Here the CDR3 DNA reads TGTGCCAGCAGCCGACAGGGAGGCTTCTCTGGGGCCAACGTCCTGACTTTC.

This clone was counted a single time. The rearrangement uses TRBV7-9 and TRBJ1-4, with 9 bases aligning to TRBD1. Germline V lookup: CDR1 SEHNR, CDR2 FQNEAQ (reference sequence). This CDR3 spans 15 amino acids. Germline trimming cut 5 bases from V and 7 bases from J; bases unmatched to any gene: 8. Here the CDR3 DNA reads TGTGCCAGCAGCATCGGACAGGGGTTTTTTGAAAAACTGTTTTTT. Protein product: CASSIGQGFFEKLFF. Looking up the rest from reference TRBV7-9 and TRBJ1-4 gives the full variable domain: DTGVSQNPRHKITKRGQNVTFRCDPISEHNRLYWYRQTLGQGPEFLTYFQNEAQLEKSRLLSDRFSAERPKGSFSTLEIQRTEQGDSAMYLCASSIGQGFFEKLFFGSGTQLSVL.

This chain links TRBV27 with TRBJ2-7; TRBD2 aligns across 8 bases. The V and J ends lost 2 bases and 7 bases, in that order; junction bases with no gene match: 4. The CDR3 is 13 amino acids. Germline assignment: CDR1 MNHEY and CDR2 SMNVEV (reference sequence). The CDR3 nucleotides are TGTGCCAGCAGTTTACGGGAGGGAGGGGAGCAGTACTTC. Translating gives CASSLREGGEQYF.

This chain joins TRBV5-5 and TRBJ2-7, with 10 nucleotides matching TRBD1. CDR3 size: 16 residues. J was trimmed by 7 bases and V by 1 base; bases with no gene match: 11. The germline V gene has CDR1 SGHKS and CDR2 YYEKEE (reference sequence). The CDR3 here is CASSLRDRGTIGEQYF. CDR3 DNA sequence: TGTGCCAGCAGCTTGCGGGACAGGGGCACGATAGGTGAGCAGTACTTC.

The chain has TRBV11-3 and TRBJ1-5; D remains unclear. The germline CDR1 and CDR2 sequences are SGHNT and YENEEA. Trimming took off 2 bases at V and 0 bases at J, with 8 bases between the two ends. The CDR3 runs 15 residues. CDR3 residues: CASSLWRDSNQPQHF. Here the CDR3 DNA reads TGTGCCAGCAGCTTATGGCGGGATAGCAATCAGCCCCAGCATTTT.

The chain carries TRBV29-1 and TRBJ2-7; tentative D call: TRBD2 (6 bases). V dropped 6 bases and J dropped 0 bases, with 6 bases sitting between them. The CDR3 is made up of 11 amino acids. Germline-derived CDR1 and CDR2 are SQVTM and ANQGSEA. The CDR3 DNA sequence: TGCAGCGTGGGGGGCTCCTACGAGCAGTACTTC. This encodes CSVGGSYEQYF.

The chain is built from TRBV6-2 or TRBV6-3 and TRBJ2-7; perhaps TRBD1 as D (6 bases). The CDR3 has 14 amino acids. CDR1 and CDR2 from the germline V gene are MNHEY and SVGEGT. The V and J ends lost 5 bases and 4 bases respectively, with 15 bases between them. The CDR3 sequence: CASSTGRGTYEQYF. In DNA form, the CDR3 reads TGTGCCAGCAGTACGGGACGAGGGACATACGAGCAGTACTTC.

This chain connects TRBV30 to TRBJ1-2, with D possibly being TRBD1 (5 bases). The CDR3 consists of 13 residues. Germline V CDR1 and CDR2: GTSNPN, SVGIG (reference sequence). Trimming took 3 bases from V and 8 from J, leaving 16 bases between them. The CDR3 DNA reads TGTGCCTGGAGCTCTCGGAGGGGAGACGGCTACACCTTC. This sequence encodes CAWSSRRGDGYTF.

J is TRBJ1-1 and V is TRBV6-5; D is unresolved. This CDR3 spans 11 amino acids. V was trimmed by 7 bases and J by 5 bases, leaving 8 bases between them. Looked up from germline, CDR1 is MNHEY and CDR2 is SVGAGI. The CDR3 sequence: CASMRETEAFF. The CDR3 DNA sequence: TGTGCCAGCATGAGAGAAACTGAAGCTTTCTTT.

The V call is TRBV28, the J call TRBJ2-3; 13 nucleotides line up with TRBD2. Germline CDR1 MDHEN, CDR2 SYDVKM. The CDR3 spans 16 residues. The junction had 9 bases not matched to a gene; V was cut back by 4 bases and J by 8 bases. The CDR3 region is CASSYGLAGAEVTQYF. The CDR3, as DNA: TGTGCCAGCAGTTACGGACTAGCGGGAGCGGAGGTTACGCAGTATTTT.

This clone was seen a single time. The V gene is TRBV28, the J gene TRBJ2-7; D is possibly TRBD1 (5 bases). V lost 7 bases and J lost 3, with 16 bases in between. This CDR3 spans 14 amino acids. Germline CDR1 is MDHEN and CDR2 is SYDVKM. For the CDR3, the DNA is TGTGCCAGCACCTCCAGGGTCGGTCTCTACGAGCAGTACTTC. This sequence encodes CASTSRVGLYEQYF.

This clone was found a few times. The chain has TRBV6-5 and TRBJ2-7; TRBD1 agrees at 9 bases. This CDR3 spans 15 amino acids. Germline assignment: CDR1 MNHEY and CDR2 SVGAGI. V was clipped by 4 bases and J by 2 bases; unmatched bases: 6. The CDR3 DNA follows: TGTGCCAGCAGTTTGACCGGGACAGGGCCCTACGAGCAGTACTTC. Translated, it gives CASSLTGTGPYEQYF.

The chain carries TRBV12-3 or TRBV12-4 and TRBJ2-3, with 7 bases lining up with TRBD1. The length of the CDR3 is 13 residues. The V gene end was trimmed by 8 bases and the J gene end by 2 bases; junction bases not matched to a gene: 4. The CDR3 nucleotides are TGTGCCAGCCTCAGGGGGACCACAGATACGCAGTATTTT. It encodes CASLRGTTDTQYF.

The chain has TRBV11-2 and TRBJ2-1; 9 positions agree with TRBD2. There are 15 residues in the CDR3. The V and J ends lost 7 bases and 4 bases, in that order; junction bases with no gene match: 8. Germline CDR1 is SGHAT and CDR2 is FQNNGV. The chain's CDR3 is CASTRAGGIYNEQFF. The CDR3 nucleotides read TGTGCCAGCACCCGAGCGGGAGGTATTTACAATGAGCAGTTCTTC.

The rearrangement links TRBV27 to TRBJ2-1, with D tentatively TRBD1 (5 bases). In germline, CDR1 is MNHEY, CDR2 SMNVEV (reference sequence). The V end was cut by 9 bases, the J end by 7 bases, with 19 bases between. The CDR3 totals 14 residues. In nucleotides, the CDR3 is TGTGCCAGTCGACCTTTACAGGAAACTAATGAGCAGTTCTTC. This translates into CASRPLQETNEQFF.

The chain couples TRBV9 to TRBJ2-7; 7 bases map to TRBD1. The ends lost 0 bases at V and 4 bases at J; junction bases unmatched: 13. The CDR3 extends over 17 amino acids. Germline loops: CDR1 SGDLS, CDR2 YYNGEE. CDR3 nucleotide sequence: TGTGCCAGCAGCGTAGCCCCAACCTCGGGACAGCTTTACGAGCAGTACTTC. Protein product: CASSVAPTSGQLYEQYF.